This TCR beta chain is from a study of T cell changes during pregnancy in multiple sclerosis. CDR1 and CDR2 from the germline V gene are MDHEN and SYDVKM. The CDR3 length is 16 residues. The trim removed 5 bases at V and 2 bases at J, leaving 8 bases unmatched. Sequencing used immunoSEQ multiplex PCR; TCRdb keeps in-frame clones, though not all of them. The data hold tens of thousands of clones, with 90% to 95% observed a single time. This clonotype was obtained from a female donor with multiple sclerosis, enrolled in a pregnancy study. V is TRBV28 and J is TRBJ1-1; the match to TRBD1 covers 10 bases. The specimen comprised peripheral blood, sampled after pregnancy. The CDR3 bases are TGTGCCAGCAGTCGTCCCGGGACAGGGGCCAACACTGAAGCTTTCTTT. Protein sequence: CASSRPGTGANTEAFF. The whole variable domain, filled in from reference TRBV28 and TRBJ1-1, reads DVKVTQSSRYLVKRTGEKVFLECVQDMDHENMFWYRQDPGLGLRLIYFSYDVKMKEKGDIPEGYSVSREKKERFSLILESASTNQTSMYLCASSRPGTGANTEAFFGQGTRLTVV.